The T cell receptor (beta chain) under discussion was sequenced for a study of cytomegalovirus exposure and HLA in healthy donors. Whole-study findings and limits: For most TCR beta V segments, an earlier analysis put the productive rate at about 90% or about 30% of the time. It was likely that a cluster of highly shared sequence variants was a sequencing artifact. It emerged from a later analysis that several of the most significant clusters appeared to be linked to common viral pathogens.

Note on this clone: Its antigen is unidentified.

It was with 60 Vbeta and 13 Jbeta primers that the PCR ran. As handled by the study authors: As a later analysis found, there were 70 million to 80 million unique TCR beta chains, of which approximately 10 million were shared. The table came from immunoSEQ multiplex PCR; TCRdb's copy has only in-frame clones and leaves some out. The V and J calls and the clone size are those of that table, but D and trimming were determined from the DNA. This table holds more than 130,000 clones, around four fifths found once. V was trimmed by 4 bases and J by 7 bases, leaving 14 bases between them. The germline V gene encodes CDR1 SGHRS and CDR2 YFSETQ. CDR3 size: 14 residues.

The receptor was isolated from a man aged 30 to 39 in good health and CMV-seronegative. The chain employs TRBV5-1 and TRBJ1-4, with D maybe TRBD1 (6 bases). Sequenced material: PBMCs. The CDR3 DNA reads as TGCGCCAGCAGCCAGGGGACGTCCACTGAAAAACTGTTTTTT. This encodes CASSQGTSTEKLFF.